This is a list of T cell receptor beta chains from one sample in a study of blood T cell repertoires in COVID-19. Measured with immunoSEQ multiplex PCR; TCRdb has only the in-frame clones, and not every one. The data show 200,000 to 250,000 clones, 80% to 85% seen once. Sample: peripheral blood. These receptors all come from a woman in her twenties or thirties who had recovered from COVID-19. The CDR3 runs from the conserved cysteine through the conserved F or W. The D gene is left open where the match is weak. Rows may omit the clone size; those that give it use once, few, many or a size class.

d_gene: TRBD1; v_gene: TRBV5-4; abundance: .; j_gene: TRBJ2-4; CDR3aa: CASSLETGGWAKNIQYF; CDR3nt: TGTGCCAGCAGCTTGGAAACAGGGGGTTGGGCCAAAAACATTCAGTACTTC
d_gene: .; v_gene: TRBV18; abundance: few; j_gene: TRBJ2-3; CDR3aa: CASSTTSGGTDTQYF; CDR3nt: TGTGCCAGCTCAACAACTAGTGGGGGCACAGATACGCAGTATTTT
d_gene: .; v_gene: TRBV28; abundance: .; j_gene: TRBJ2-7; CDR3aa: CASSPDGRGWHYEQYF; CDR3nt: TGTGCCAGCAGTCCTGACGGCCGGGGTTGGCACTACGAGCAGTACTTC
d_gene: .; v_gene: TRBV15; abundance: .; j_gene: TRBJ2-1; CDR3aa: CATSRDRQNNEQFF; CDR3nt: TGTGCCACCAGCAGAGATCGACAGAACAATGAGCAGTTCTTC
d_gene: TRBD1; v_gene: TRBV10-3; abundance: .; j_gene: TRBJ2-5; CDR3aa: CAISPTGGVETQYF; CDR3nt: TGTGCCATCAGTCCGACAGGGGGAGTAGAGACCCAGTACTTC
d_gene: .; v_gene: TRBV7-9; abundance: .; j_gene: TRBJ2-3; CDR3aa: CASSTDTDSDTQYF; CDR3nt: TGTGCCAGCAGCACTGACACGGACTCCGATACGCAGTATTTT
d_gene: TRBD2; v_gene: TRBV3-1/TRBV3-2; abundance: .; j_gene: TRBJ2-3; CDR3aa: CASSSLAGGTDTQYF; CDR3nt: TGTGCCAGCAGCTCACTAGCGGGAGGCACAGATACGCAGTATTTT
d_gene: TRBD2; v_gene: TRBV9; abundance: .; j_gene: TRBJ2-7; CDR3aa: CASSRAPSGLAAYEQYF; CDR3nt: TGTGCCAGCAGCAGAGCCCCATCGGGACTAGCGGCCTACGAGCAGTACTTC
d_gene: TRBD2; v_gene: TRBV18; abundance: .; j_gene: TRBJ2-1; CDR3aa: CASSFGGLASYNEQFF; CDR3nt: TGTGCCAGCTCATTTGGTGGACTAGCGTCTTACAATGAGCAGTTCTTC
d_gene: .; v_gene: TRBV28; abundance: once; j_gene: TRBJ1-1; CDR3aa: CASSSRGFPEAFF; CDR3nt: TGTGCCAGCAGTTCACGGGGTTTTCCTGAAGCTTTCTTT
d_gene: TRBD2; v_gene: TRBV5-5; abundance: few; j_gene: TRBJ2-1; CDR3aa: CASSILAGVGEQFF; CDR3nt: TGTGCCAGCAGCATCCTAGCGGGAGTGGGTGAGCAGTTCTTC
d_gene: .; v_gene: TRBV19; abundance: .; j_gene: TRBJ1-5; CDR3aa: CASSPRQGKTQPQHF; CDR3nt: TGTGCCAGTAGTCCCCGCCAGGGAAAGACGCAGCCCCAGCATTTT
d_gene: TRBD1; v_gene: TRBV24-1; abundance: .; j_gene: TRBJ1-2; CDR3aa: CATSDRDRYGYTF; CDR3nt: TGTGCCACCAGTGATAGGGACAGATATGGCTACACCTTC
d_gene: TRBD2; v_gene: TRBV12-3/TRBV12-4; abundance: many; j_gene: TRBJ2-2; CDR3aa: CASVSGRTGELFF; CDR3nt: TGTGCCAGCGTTAGCGGGAGGACCGGGGAGCTGTTTTTT
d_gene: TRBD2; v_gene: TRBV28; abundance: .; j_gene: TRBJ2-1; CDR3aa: CASSNWGRGSYNEQFF; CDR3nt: TGTGCCAGCAGTAACTGGGGGAGGGGCTCCTACAATGAGCAGTTCTTC
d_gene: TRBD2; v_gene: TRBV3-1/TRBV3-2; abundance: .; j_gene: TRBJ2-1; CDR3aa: CASSQILLAGAHNEQFF; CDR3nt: TGTGCCAGCAGCCAAATCCTTCTAGCGGGAGCCCACAATGAGCAGTTCTTC
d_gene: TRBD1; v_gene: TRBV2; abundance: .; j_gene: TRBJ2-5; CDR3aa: CASSPDRGQETQYF; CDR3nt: TGTGCCAGCAGTCCGGACAGGGGGCAGGAGACCCAGTACTTC
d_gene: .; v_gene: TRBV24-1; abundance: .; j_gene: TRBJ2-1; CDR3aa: CATSPGRARANYNEQFF; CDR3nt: TGTGCCACCAGTCCCGGGAGAGCGCGGGCGAACTACAATGAGCAGTTCTTC
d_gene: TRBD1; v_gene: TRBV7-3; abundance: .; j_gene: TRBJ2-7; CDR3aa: CASSQGGLQAPEQYF; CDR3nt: TGTGCCAGCAGCCAAGGGGGCCTTCAGGCCCCCGAGCAGTACTTC
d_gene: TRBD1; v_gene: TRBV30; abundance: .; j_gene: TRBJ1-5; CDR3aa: CAWDGTGGQPQHF; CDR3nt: TGTGCCTGGGACGGGACAGGGGGTCAGCCCCAGCATTTT
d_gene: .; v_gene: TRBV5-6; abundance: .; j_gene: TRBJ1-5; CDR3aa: CASSLNGEREDQPQHF; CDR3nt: TGTGCCAGCAGCTTGAACGGGGAGCGCGAGGATCAGCCCCAGCATTTT
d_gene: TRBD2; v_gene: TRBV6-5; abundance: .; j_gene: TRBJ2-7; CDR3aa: CASSSGFGLAVYEQYF; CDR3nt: TGTGCCAGCAGTTCTGGTTTCGGACTAGCCGTCTACGAGCAGTACTTC
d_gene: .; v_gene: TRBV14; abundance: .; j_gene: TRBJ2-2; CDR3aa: CASSTRRGTGELFF; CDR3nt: TGTGCCAGCAGCACGCGTCGGGGAACCGGGGAGCTGTTTTTT
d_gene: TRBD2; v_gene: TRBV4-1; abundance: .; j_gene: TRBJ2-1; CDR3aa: CASSQDLAEGYNEQFF; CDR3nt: TGCGCCAGCAGCCAAGATCTAGCGGAGGGATACAATGAGCAGTTCTTC
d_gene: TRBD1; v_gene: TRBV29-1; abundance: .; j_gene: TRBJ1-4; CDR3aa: CSVTGLGEKLFF; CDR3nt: TGCAGCGTGACAGGGTTGGGTGAAAAACTGTTTTTT
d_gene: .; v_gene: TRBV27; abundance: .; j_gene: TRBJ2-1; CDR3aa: CASSSTTRPNEQFF; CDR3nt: TGTGCCAGCAGTTCGACGACTCGGCCCAATGAGCAGTTCTTC
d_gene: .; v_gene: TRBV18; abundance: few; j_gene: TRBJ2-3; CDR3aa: CASSPPSDDTQYF; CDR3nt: TGTGCCAGCTCACCACCGAGTGATGATACGCAGTATTTT
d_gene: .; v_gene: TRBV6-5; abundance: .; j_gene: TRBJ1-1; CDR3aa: CASSSGQATEAFF; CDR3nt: TGTGCCAGCAGTTCAGGACAAGCCACTGAAGCTTTCTTT